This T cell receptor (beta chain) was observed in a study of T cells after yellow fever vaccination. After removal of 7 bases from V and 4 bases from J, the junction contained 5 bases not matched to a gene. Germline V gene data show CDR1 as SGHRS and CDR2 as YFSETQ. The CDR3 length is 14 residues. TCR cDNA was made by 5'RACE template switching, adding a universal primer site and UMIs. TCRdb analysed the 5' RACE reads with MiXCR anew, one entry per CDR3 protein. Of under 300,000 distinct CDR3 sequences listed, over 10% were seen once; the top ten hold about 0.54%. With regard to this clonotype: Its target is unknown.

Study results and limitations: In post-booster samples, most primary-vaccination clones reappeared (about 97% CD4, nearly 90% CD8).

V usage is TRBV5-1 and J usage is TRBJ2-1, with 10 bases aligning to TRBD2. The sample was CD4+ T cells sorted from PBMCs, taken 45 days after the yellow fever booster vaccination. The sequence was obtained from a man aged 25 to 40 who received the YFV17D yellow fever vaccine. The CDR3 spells CASRSGGVYNEQFF. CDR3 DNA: TGCGCCAGCCGGAGCGGGGGGGTTTACAATGAGCAGTTCTTC.